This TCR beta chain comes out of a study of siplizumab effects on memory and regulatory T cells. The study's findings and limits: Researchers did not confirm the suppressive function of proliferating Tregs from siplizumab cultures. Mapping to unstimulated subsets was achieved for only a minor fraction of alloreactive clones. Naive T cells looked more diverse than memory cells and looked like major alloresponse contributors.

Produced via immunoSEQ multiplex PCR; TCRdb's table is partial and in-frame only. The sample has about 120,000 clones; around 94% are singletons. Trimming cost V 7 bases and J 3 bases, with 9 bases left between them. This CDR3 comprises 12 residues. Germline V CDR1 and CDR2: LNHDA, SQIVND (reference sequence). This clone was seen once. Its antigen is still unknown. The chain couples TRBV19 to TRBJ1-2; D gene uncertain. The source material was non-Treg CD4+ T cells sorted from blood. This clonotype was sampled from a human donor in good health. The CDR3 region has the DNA TGTGCCAGTACGGATGTCTACTATGGCTACACCTTC. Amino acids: CASTDVYYGYTF. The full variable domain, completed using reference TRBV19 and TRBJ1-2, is DGGITQSPKYLFRKEGQNVTLSCEQNLNHDAMYWYRQDPGQGLRLIYYSQIVNDFQKGDIAEGYSVSREKKESFPLTVTSAQKNPTAFYLCASTDVYYGYTFGSGTRLTVV.